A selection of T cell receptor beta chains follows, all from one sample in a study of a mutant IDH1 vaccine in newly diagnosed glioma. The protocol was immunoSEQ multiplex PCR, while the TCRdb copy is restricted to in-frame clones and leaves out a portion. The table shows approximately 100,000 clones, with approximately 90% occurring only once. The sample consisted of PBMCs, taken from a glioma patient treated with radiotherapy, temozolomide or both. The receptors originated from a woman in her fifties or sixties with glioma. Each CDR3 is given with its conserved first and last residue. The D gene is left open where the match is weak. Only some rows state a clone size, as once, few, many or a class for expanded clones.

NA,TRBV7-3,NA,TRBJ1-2,CASGGTNYGYTF,TGTGCCAGCGGGGGTACTAACTATGGCTACACCTTC
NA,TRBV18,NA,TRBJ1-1,CASSPGGIEAFF,TGTGCCAGCTCACCAGGGGGGATTGAAGCTTTCTTT
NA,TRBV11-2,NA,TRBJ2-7,CASRLDWGREPLSYEQYF,TGTGCCAGCAGACTGGACTGGGGGCGGGAGCCCCTCAGCTACGAGCAGTACTTC
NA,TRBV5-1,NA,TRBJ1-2,CASSLATYGYTF,TGCGCCAGCAGCTTGGCAACTTATGGCTACACCTTC
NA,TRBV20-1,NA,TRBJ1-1,CSARAFLEAFF,TGCAGTGCTAGGGCCTTCTTGGAAGCTTTCTTT
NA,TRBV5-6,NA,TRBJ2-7,CASSRGTENSYEQYF,TGTGCCAGCAGCCGGGGGACGGAGAACTCCTACGAGCAGTACTTC
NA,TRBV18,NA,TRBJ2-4,CASSPPQGRNIQYF,TGTGCCAGCTCACCACCCCAGGGAAGGAACATTCAGTACTTC
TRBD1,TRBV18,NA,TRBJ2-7,CASLPGQGAHEQYF,TGTGCCAGCCTCCCGGGACAGGGGGCCCACGAGCAGTACTTC
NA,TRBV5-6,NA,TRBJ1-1,CASSLEQYVTEAFF,TGTGCCAGCAGCTTGGAACAGTATGTAACTGAAGCTTTCTTT
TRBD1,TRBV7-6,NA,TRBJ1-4,CASSLKRGPNEKLFF,TGTGCCAGCAGCTTAAAAAGGGGGCCTAATGAAAAACTGTTTTTT
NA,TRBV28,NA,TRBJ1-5,CASSQTYQPQHF,TGTGCCAGCAGTCAGACATACCAGCCCCAGCATTTT
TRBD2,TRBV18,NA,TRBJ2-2,CASSPGLAGVEGELFF,TGTGCCAGCTCACCGGGACTAGCGGGAGTAGAGGGGGAGCTGTTTTTT
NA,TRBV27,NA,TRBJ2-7,CASSPQGLSYEQYF,TGTGCCAGCAGCCCTCAGGGCCTCTCCTACGAGCAGTACTTC
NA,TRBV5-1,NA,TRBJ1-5,CASSYEGENQPQHF,TGCGCCAGCAGCTACGAGGGGGAAAATCAGCCCCAGCATTTT
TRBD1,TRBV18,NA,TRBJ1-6,CASSGDRASGNSPLHF,TGTGCCAGCTCGGGGGACAGGGCGTCGGGGAATTCACCCCTCCACTTT
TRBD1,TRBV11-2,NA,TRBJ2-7,CASSLTGGRRYEQYF,TGTGCCAGCAGCTTAACAGGGGGGCGTAGGTACGAGCAGTACTTC
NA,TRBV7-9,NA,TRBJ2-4,CASSSSVRVSVQYF,TGTGCCAGCAGCTCCTCCGTTAGGGTCTCCGTACAGTACTTC
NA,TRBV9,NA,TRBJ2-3,CASSPEMGPQTGDTQYF,TGTGCCAGCAGCCCAGAAATGGGCCCTCAGACTGGGGATACGCAGTATTTT
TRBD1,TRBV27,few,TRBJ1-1,CASSQTTGVNTEAFF,TGTGCCAGCAGTCAAACGACAGGGGTGAACACTGAAGCTTTCTTT
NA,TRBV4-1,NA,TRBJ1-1,CASSQGGRGTEAFF,TGCGCCAGCAGCCAAGGGGGCCGGGGGACTGAAGCTTTCTTT
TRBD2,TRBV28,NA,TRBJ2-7,CASKSSGTSYEQYF,TGTGCCAGCAAGTCTAGCGGGACCTCCTACGAGCAGTACTTC
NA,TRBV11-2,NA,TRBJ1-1,CASSMTSRAAFF,TGTGCCAGCAGCATGACAAGCCGGGCAGCTTTCTTT
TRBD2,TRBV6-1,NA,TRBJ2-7,CASTTGTSAYEQYF,TGTGCCAGCACAACCGGGACTAGCGCTTACGAGCAGTACTTC
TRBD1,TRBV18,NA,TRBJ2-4,CASSPLDRAKNIQYF,TGTGCCAGCTCACCACTGGACAGGGCCAAAAACATTCAGTACTTC
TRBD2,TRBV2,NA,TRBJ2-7,CAGLTSGRPSYEQYF,TGTGCCGGTTTGACTAGCGGGAGGCCCTCCTACGAGCAGTACTTC
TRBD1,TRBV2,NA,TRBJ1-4,CASCSHRGVNEKLFF,TGTGCCAGCTGCAGTCACAGGGGCGTGAATGAAAAACTGTTTTTT
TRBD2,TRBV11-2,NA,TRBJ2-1,CASSLGIAGGPRTYNEQFF,TGTGCCAGCAGCTTAGGAATAGCGGGAGGGCCGAGAACCTACAATGAGCAGTTCTTC
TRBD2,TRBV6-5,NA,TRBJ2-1,CASSSLASRYNEQFF,TGTGCCAGCAGCTCACTAGCGTCCCGATACAATGAGCAGTTCTTC
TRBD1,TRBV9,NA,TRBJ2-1,CASSVRQGASYEQFF,TGTGCCAGCAGCGTAAGGCAGGGGGCGTCATATGAGCAGTTCTTC
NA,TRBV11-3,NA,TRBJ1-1,CASSRAGTEAFF,TGTGCCAGCAGCCGGGCCGGGACTGAAGCTTTCTTT
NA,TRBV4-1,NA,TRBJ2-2,CASSQKGSGIGELFF,TGCGCCAGCAGCCAAAAGGGTTCGGGCATCGGGGAGCTGTTTTTT
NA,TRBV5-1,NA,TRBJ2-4,CASSLAGRGQYF,TGCGCCAGCAGCTTGGCGGGACGTGGCCAGTACTTC
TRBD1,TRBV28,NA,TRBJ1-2,CASSTNPGQGAHSPYGYTF,TGTGCCAGCAGTACAAATCCGGGACAGGGGGCCCACTCCCCCTATGGCTACACCTTC
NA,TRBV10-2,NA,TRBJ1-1,CASTLNTEAFF,TGCGCCAGCACCTTGAACACTGAAGCTTTCTTT
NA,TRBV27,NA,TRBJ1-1,CASRPTPSTGNTEAFF,TGTGCCAGCAGGCCCACCCCATCGACAGGGAACACTGAAGCTTTCTTT
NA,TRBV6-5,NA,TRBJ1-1,CASSSGPAEAFF,TGTGCCAGCAGTTCCGGCCCTGCCGAAGCTTTCTTT
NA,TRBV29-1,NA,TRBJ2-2,CSVDGGLNTGELFF,TGCAGCGTTGACGGGGGTTTAAACACCGGGGAGCTGTTTTTT
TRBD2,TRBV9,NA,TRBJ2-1,CASSVGLAGGASNEQFF,TGTGCCAGCAGCGTAGGGCTCGCGGGAGGAGCGAGTAATGAGCAGTTCTTC
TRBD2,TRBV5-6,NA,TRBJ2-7,CASRHGLAGDLYEQYF,TGTGCCAGCAGGCACGGACTAGCGGGAGATCTCTACGAGCAGTACTTC
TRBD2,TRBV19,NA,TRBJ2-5,CASSSGKETQYF,TGTGCCAGTTCGAGCGGGAAAGAGACCCAGTACTTC
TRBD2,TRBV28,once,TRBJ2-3,CASSFSGRETDTQYF,TGTGCCAGCAGTTTTAGCGGGAGGGAGACAGATACGCAGTATTTT
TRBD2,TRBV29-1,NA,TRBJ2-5,CSGGTSVETQYF,TGCAGCGGCGGGACTAGCGTTGAGACCCAGTACTTC
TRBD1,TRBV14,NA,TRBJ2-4,CASSRDRGNIQYF,TGTGCCAGCAGCAGGGACAGGGGGAACATTCAGTACTTC
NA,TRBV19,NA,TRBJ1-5,CASSPPPGGSNQPQHF,TGTGCCAGTAGTCCGCCTCCGGGAGGAAGCAATCAGCCCCAGCATTTT
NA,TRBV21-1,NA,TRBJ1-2,CASSKVGGSYGYTF,TGTGCCAGCAGCAAAGTAGGAGGATCCTATGGCTACACCTTC
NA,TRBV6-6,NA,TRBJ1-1,CASSYVGTEAFF,TGTGCCAGCAGTTATGTGGGCACTGAAGCTTTCTTT
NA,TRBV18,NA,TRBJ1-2,CASSESVTGAYGYTF,TGTGCCAGCTCAGAGTCAGTGACAGGTGCCTATGGCTACACCTTC
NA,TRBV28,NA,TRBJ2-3,CASSLPPRDTQYF,TGTGCCAGCAGTTTACCTCCCCGGGATACGCAGTATTTT